This TCR beta chain was observed in a study of blood T cell repertoires in COVID-19. Overall study: COVID-19 samples collected from the United States, Italy and Spain covered acute and convalescent phases. Nucleic acid was either cDNA or gDNA, and it came from T cells, B-cell-depleted T cells, or PBMCs.

In the original workflow: Scientists estimated how many nucleated cells there were by amplifying reference gene primers. Data came from immunoSEQ multiplex PCR; TCRdb stores just in-frame clones and leaves some out. The DNA gave D and trimming, while V, J and clone size come from that table. The sample has about 95,000 clones; about 93% are singletons. The trim removed 5 bases at V and 2 bases at J, leaving 3 bases unmatched. This CDR3 comprises 13 residues. Germline V gives CDR1 MNHNY, CDR2 SVGAGI (reference sequence). Sequenced input: peripheral blood. V and J are TRBV6-6 and TRBJ2-7; the match to TRBD1 covers 7 bases. The receptor was isolated from a woman aged 50 to 65 in a cohort sampled during active COVID-19. The chain's CDR3 is CASSRGQPYEQYF. The DNA for the CDR3 is TGTGCCAGCAGTCGGGGACAGCCCTACGAGCAGTACTTC.